This T cell receptor beta chain derives from a study of cytomegalovirus exposure and HLA in healthy donors. The study, taken as a whole, reports: The CMV antigen specificity of three CMV-associated chains was confirmed through in vitro analysis. Some TCR beta chains (164 of them) were listed as cytomegalovirus-associated. Rare TCR sequences dominated, though some public TCRs recurred in many donors. Reported performance of the classifier showed diagnosis of cytomegalovirus status with high specificity and sensitivity.

On this clone itself: The antigen is undetermined.

Sequencing was performed with immunoSEQ multiplex PCR; in TCRdb, only in-frame clones are kept and a portion is missing. The sample has some 170,000 clones, roughly nine tenths seen once; the top ten hold 5% to 7%. Sequenced sample: PBMCs. The TCR originated in a woman in her 30s in good health and CMV-seronegative.

The CDR3 region is CASSLEAWETQYF. In DNA form, the CDR3 reads TGTGCCAGCAGCTTAGAAGCTTGGGAGACCCAGTACTTC. The chain uses TRBV11-2 and TRBJ2-5; D not certain. Looked up from germline, CDR1 is SGHAT and CDR2 is FQNNGV. The CDR3 loop spans 13 amino acids. Deletions cut 0 bases from V and 5 bases from J, with 7 bases between.